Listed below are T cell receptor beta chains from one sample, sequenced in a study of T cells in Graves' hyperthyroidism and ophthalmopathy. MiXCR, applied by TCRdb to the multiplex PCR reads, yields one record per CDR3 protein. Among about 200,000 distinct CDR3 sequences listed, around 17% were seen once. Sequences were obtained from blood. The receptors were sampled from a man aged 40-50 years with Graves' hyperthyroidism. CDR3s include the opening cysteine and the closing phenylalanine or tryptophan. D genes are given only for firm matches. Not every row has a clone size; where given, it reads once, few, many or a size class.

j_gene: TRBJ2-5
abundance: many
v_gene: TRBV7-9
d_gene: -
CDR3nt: TGTGCCAGCAGCCTCCAAAGAGACTCAGAGACCCAGTACTTC
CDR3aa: CASSLQRDSETQYF

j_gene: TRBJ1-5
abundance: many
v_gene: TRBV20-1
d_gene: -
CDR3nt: TGCAGTGCCCCTCGCGGACCCAATCAGCCCCAGCATTTT
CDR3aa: CSAPRGPNQPQHF

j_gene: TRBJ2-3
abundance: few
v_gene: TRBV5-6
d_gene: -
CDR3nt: TGTGCCAGCAGCTTGTTTACTAGCACAGATACGCAGTATTTT
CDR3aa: CASSLFTSTDTQYF

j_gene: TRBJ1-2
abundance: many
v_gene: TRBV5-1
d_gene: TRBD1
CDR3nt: TGCGCCAGCAGTACGGGGGACAGGGGTGGCTACACCTTC
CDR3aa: CASSTGDRGGYTF

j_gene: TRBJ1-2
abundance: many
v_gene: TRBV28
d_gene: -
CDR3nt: TGTGCCAGCGGGGGCAGGAACTATGGCTACACCTTC
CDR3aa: CASGGRNYGYTF

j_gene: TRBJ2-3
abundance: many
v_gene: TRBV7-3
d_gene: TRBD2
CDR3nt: TGTGCCAGCAGCTTAACCGGCTTGCGGGGGGGCGGAGATACGCAGTATTTT
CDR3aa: CASSLTGLRGGGDTQYF

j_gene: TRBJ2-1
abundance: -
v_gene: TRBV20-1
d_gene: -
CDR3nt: TGCAGTGCTCGGACTAGGGGGCTTCACAATGAGCAGTTCTTC
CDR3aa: CSARTRGLHNEQFF

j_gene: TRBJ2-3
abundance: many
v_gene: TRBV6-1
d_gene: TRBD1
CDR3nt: TGTGCCAGCAGTGAGAGACAGGGGACGGATACGCAGTATTTT
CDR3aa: CASSERQGTDTQYF

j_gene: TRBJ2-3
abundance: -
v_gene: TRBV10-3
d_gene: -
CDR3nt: TGTGCCATCAAGGAAGGAAGTGCAGATACGCAGTATTTT
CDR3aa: CAIKEGSADTQYF

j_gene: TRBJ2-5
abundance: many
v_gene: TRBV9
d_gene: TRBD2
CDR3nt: TGTGCCAGCAGCTCCGGGACTAGCGGGGAAGAGACCCAGTACTTC
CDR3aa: CASSSGTSGEETQYF

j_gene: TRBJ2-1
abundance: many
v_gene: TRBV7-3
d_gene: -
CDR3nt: TGTGCCAGCAGCCGTAGCAATGAGCAGTTCTTC
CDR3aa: CASSRSNEQFF

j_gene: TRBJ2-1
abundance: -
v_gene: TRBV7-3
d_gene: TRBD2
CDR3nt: TGTGCCAGCAGAGGGGCTAGCGGGAGTGGCTACAATGAGCAGTTCTTC
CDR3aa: CASRGASGSGYNEQFF

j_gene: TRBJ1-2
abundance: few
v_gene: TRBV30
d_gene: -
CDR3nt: TGTGCCTGGAGTGTATCCGGCGGACATGGCTACACCTTC
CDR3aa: CAWSVSGGHGYTF

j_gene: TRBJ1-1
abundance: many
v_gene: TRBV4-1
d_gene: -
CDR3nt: TGCGCCAGCAGCCAAAGTCCGAACACTGAAGCTTTCTTT
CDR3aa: CASSQSPNTEAFF

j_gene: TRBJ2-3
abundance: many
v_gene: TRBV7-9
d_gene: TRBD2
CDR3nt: TGTGCCAGCAGCTCCAGACTAGCGGGGTTCTCTGCAGATACGCAGTATTTT
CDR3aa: CASSSRLAGFSADTQYF

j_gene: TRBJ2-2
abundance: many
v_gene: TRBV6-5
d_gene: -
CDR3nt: TGTGCCAGCAGTTACGTCGGGGAGCTGTTTTTT
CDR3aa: CASSYVGELFF

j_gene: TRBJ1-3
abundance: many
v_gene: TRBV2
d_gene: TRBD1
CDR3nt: TGTGCCGGCGAATGGACAGGGTCTGGAAACACCATATATTTT
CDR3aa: CAGEWTGSGNTIYF

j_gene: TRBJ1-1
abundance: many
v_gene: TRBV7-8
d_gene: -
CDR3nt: TGTGCCAGCAGCTTCCCCGTGGAGGGGACGAACACTGAAGCTTTCTTT
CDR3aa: CASSFPVEGTNTEAFF

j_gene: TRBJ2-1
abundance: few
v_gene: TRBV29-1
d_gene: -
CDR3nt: TGCAGCGCCCCGGGTCCGAATGAGCAGTTCTTC
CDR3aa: CSAPGPNEQFF

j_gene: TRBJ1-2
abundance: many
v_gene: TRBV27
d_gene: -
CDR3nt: TGTGCCAGCAGCCCTGCGGGAAGTCACTATGGCTACACCTTC
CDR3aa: CASSPAGSHYGYTF

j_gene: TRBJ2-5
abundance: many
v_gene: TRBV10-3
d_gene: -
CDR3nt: TGTGCCATTGGCAGGGAAGGAGAGACCCAGTACTTC
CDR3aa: CAIGREGETQYF

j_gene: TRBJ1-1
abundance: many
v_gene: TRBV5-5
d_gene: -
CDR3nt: TGTGCCAGCAGCGGATTCCGCAGGAATTTGAACACTGAAGCTTTCTTT
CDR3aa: CASSGFRRNLNTEAFF

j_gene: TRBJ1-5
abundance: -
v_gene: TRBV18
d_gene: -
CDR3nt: TGTGCCAGCTCACTAGCGACACGACATAGCAATCAGCCCCAGCATTTT
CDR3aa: CASSLATRHSNQPQHF

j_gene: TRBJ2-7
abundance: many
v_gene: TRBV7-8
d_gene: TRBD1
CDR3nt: TGTGCCAGCAGCTTAGTCGCGGGACAGGGCTACGAGCAGTACTTC
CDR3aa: CASSLVAGQGYEQYF

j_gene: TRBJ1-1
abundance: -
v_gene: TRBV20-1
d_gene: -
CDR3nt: TGCAGTGCCGAGCGAAGGGGGAGTGGAACTGAAGCTTTCTTT
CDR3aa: CSAERRGSGTEAFF